This TCR beta chain was found in a study of early T cells in non-severe SARS-CoV-2 infection. This clonotype showed up many times. TCRdb fed the 5' RACE reads into MiXCR, producing one record per CDR3 protein. The sample holds 45,000 to 60,000 distinct CDR3 sequences; 6.5% to 8.5% are singletons and the top ten take around 3.4%. V lost 1 base to trimming and J lost 1 base; unmatched junction nucleotides: 5. The CDR3 has 17 amino acids. The germline V gene has CDR1 SNHLY and CDR2 FYNNEI. The chain couples TRBV2 to TRBJ2-1; 9 bases line up with TRBD2. Sample: whole blood. This TCR derives from an adult who was a healthcare worker with PCR-confirmed SARS-CoV-2 infection or an uninfected control (not recorded which). Here the CDR3 DNA reads TGTGCCAGCAGTGAAGGACTAGCGGCCTCTTCCTACAATGAGCAGTTCTTC. Its translation: CASSEGLAASSYNEQFF.